The 25 T cell receptor beta chains below were found in one sample sequenced in a study of shared clonotypes between healthy human individuals. Produced via immunoSEQ multiplex PCR; TCRdb's table is partial and in-frame only. Among more than 2,000,000 clones listed, 93% were seen once. The sample consisted of naive CD4+ T cells from PBMCs. Subset indicated: CD45RA+ positively selected. All receptors derive from a man aged 18 to 35 in good health. Some clones in this sample may be carry-over from other donors' samples.

The chain joins TRBV28 to TRBJ2-7, with D possibly TRBD2 on 5 matching bases. From germline, CDR1 is MDHEN and CDR2 SYDVKM. This CDR3 contains 14 residues. Trimming took 6 bases from V and 2 from J, leaving 14 bases between them. The CDR3 DNA reads TGTGCCAGCAGAGGAGGAAGTGTCCCCTACGAGCAGTACTTC. Protein sequence: CASRGGSVPYEQYF.

The J gene is TRBJ2-1, the V gene TRBV28, with D perhaps TRBD1 (5 bases). Trimming left V 2 bases short and J 6 bases short, with 11 bases between. This CDR3 has 14 amino acids. Germline V gene data show CDR1 as MDHEN and CDR2 as SYDVKM. CDR3 sequence reads: CASSLDRTINEQFF. The DNA of the CDR3 is TGTGCCAGCAGTTTAGATCGGACAATCAATGAGCAGTTCTTC. Full variable domain (outside the CDR3, taken from reference TRBV28 and TRBJ2-1): DVKVTQSSRYLVKRTGEKVFLECVQDMDHENMFWYRQDPGLGLRLIYFSYDVKMKEKGDIPEGYSVSREKKERFSLILESASTNQTSMYLCASSLDRTINEQFFGPGTRLTVL.

This clone was recorded only once. The V and J genes are TRBV25-1 and TRBJ1-3, with a possible D match to TRBD1 (5 bases). The germline V gene has CDR1 MGHDK and CDR2 SYGVNS. Deletions cut 8 bases from V and 0 bases from J, with 11 bases between. The CDR3 extends over 14 amino acids. The CDR3 nucleotides read TGTGCCAGCTCGGACACCTACTCTGGAAACACCATATATTTT. It yields the protein CASSDTYSGNTIYF.

The CDR3 nucleotides are TGCGCCAGCAGCTTTGGACAGGGGATGATGAATGAAAAACTGTTTTTT. It specifies CASSFGQGMMNEKLFF. The gene calls are TRBV5-1 and TRBJ1-4; 9 bases map to TRBD1. The V gene's germline CDR1 is SGHRS and CDR2 YFSETQ. The ends lost 2 bases at V and 5 bases at J; junction bases unmatched: 7. The CDR3 runs to 16 residues.

V and J are TRBV2 and TRBJ2-3; 8 bases align to TRBD2. With V trimmed by 5 bases and J by 2 bases, 3 bases remained unmatched. This CDR3 has 14 amino acids. Germline V gene data show CDR1 as SNHLY and CDR2 as FYNNEI. The CDR3 spells CASSRTSHTDTQYF. Written as DNA, the CDR3 is TGTGCCAGCAGTAGGACTAGCCACACAGATACGCAGTATTTT.

J is TRBJ1-2 and V is TRBV7-2; possibly TRBD1 for D (6 bases). Germline CDR1 and CDR2: SGHTA and FQGNSA. The CDR3 has 13 amino acids. The ends were cut back, 4 bases at V and 7 bases at J, with 13 bases in the middle. CDR3 in amino acids: CASSSAGVLGYTF. In DNA form, the CDR3 reads TGTGCCAGCAGCTCTGCAGGGGTTCTTGGCTACACCTTC.

The V and J genes are TRBV5-6 and TRBJ2-7; maybe TRBD2 (5 bases). The CDR3 has 14 amino acids. The germline V gene encodes CDR1 SGHDT and CDR2 YYEEEE. The V end lost 2 bases, the J end lost 6 bases, and 15 bases lay between the germline ends. DNA of the CDR3: TGTGCCAGCAGCTTCCGGGGTCCCTGGAGCGAGCAGTACTTC. Its protein is CASSFRGPWSEQYF.

This chain uses TRBV28 with TRBJ1-5, with TRBD1 identical over 7 bases. This CDR3 has 16 amino acids. Germline CDR1 reads MDHEN; CDR2 reads SYDVKM. V shed 2 bases and J 11 bases; nucleotides not matched to a gene: 15. CDR3 nucleotide sequence: TGTGCCAGCAGTTTAGCGACAGGGAGACCCGAAGGGGCCCAGCATTTT. Translated: CASSLATGRPEGAQHF. The entire variable domain, with the rest obtained from reference TRBV28 and TRBJ1-5, is as follows: DVKVTQSSRYLVKRTGEKVFLECVQDMDHENMFWYRQDPGLGLRLIYFSYDVKMKEKGDIPEGYSVSREKKERFSLILESASTNQTSMYLCASSLATGRPEGAQHFGDGTRLSIL.

The chain uses TRBV28 and TRBJ2-3; no clear D. CDR3 length: 15 amino acids. Germline V gives CDR1 MDHEN, CDR2 SYDVKM. Trimming left V 3 bases short and J 0 bases short, with 10 bases between. CDR3 region: CASSFDRRSTDTQYF. CDR3 DNA: TGTGCCAGCAGTTTTGATAGGCGGAGCACAGATACGCAGTATTTT.

In the case of this clone: This specimen includes other DNA sequences encoding the same CDR3. The V and J genes are TRBV20-1 and TRBJ2-1; D ambiguous. Germline lookup yields CDR1 DFQATT and CDR2 SNEGSKA (reference sequence). V lost 6 bases and J 7 bases, leaving 7 bases between the germline ends. The length of the CDR3 is 10 residues. CDR3 loop: CSAPLNEQFF. The CDR3 coding sequence is TGCAGTGCCCCACTGAATGAGCAGTTCTTC.

The chain joins TRBV11-3 to TRBJ2-3, with no clear D. This CDR3 has 15 residues. V lost 1 base and J lost 0, with 8 bases in between. Germline V lookup: CDR1 SGHNT, CDR2 YENEEA. This CDR3 reads CASSLGDRSTDTQYF. The DNA for the CDR3 is TGTGCCAGCAGCTTAGGGGATCGCAGCACAGATACGCAGTATTTT.

J is TRBJ1-1 and V is TRBV28, with D unresolved. Germline values: CDR1 MDHEN, CDR2 SYDVKM. V dropped 4 bases and J dropped 0 bases, with 12 bases sitting between them. The CDR3 loop spans 15 amino acids. This CDR3 reads CASSSRPSMNTEAFF. Here the CDR3 DNA reads TGTGCCAGCAGTTCTCGACCCTCCATGAACACTGAAGCTTTCTTT.

The chain carries TRBV4-3 and TRBJ2-1; unclear D gene. Germline-derived CDR1 and CDR2 are LGHNA and YSLEER. V gave up 1 base and J gave up 0 bases, with 10 bases separating them. This CDR3 has 16 amino acids. Here the CDR3 reads CASSQGRSRSYNEQFF. The CDR3 region has the DNA TGCGCCAGCAGCCAAGGGCGGTCGCGCTCCTACAATGAGCAGTTCTTC.

In regard to this clone: Other DNA sequences within the sample encode an identical CDR3. The gene calls are TRBV6-5 and TRBJ2-5; maybe TRBD2 (6 bases). V was clipped by 2 bases and J by 5 bases, with 9 bases between them. The CDR3 has 13 amino acids. In germline, CDR1 is MNHEY, CDR2 SVGAGI. For the CDR3, the DNA is TGTGCCAGCAGTTACGGAGGGGTGGAGACCCAGTACTTC. This encodes CASSYGGVETQYF.

The V gene is TRBV6-6, the J gene TRBJ2-3; D uncertain. CDR1 and CDR2 (germline): MNHNY, SVGAGI (reference sequence). The CDR3 has 14 amino acids. V was trimmed by 2 bases and J by 2 bases, leaving 8 bases between them. Written as DNA, the CDR3 is TGTGCCAGCAGTTACGGCGGCAACACAGATACGCAGTATTTT. Translation: CASSYGGNTDTQYF.

This clone was observed once. V is TRBV11-2 and J is TRBJ2-2; D gene ambiguous. In germline, CDR1 is SGHAT, CDR2 FQNNGV. V was trimmed by 5 bases and J by 0 bases, leaving 10 bases between them. There are 15 residues in the CDR3. CDR3 nucleotide sequence: TGTGCCAGCAGCCAACAAGTCACGAACACCGGGGAGCTGTTTTTT. Translated, it gives CASSQQVTNTGELFF. The full variable domain, completed using reference TRBV11-2 and TRBJ2-2, is EAGVAQSPRYKIIEKRQSVAFWCNPISGHATLYWYQQILGQGPKLLIQFQNNGVVDDSQLPKDRFSAERLKGVDSTLKIQPAKLEDSAVYLCASSQQVTNTGELFFGEGSRLTVL.

The V gene is TRBV5-1, the J gene TRBJ1-2; D possibly corresponds to TRBD1 (5 bases). The CDR3 extends over 15 amino acids. Germline V gene lookup returns CDR1 SGHRS and CDR2 YFSETQ. V shed 1 base and J shed 3 bases, with 13 bases lying between them. DNA of the CDR3: TGCGCCAGCAGCTTGACCGGGGGTTTGGACTATGGCTACACCTTC. Amino acids: CASSLTGGLDYGYTF.

This clone was found once. The chain employs TRBV5-6 and TRBJ2-7, with D perhaps assigned TRBD1 or TRBD2 (6 bases each). The germline gives CDR1 SGHDT, CDR2 YYEEEE. This CDR3 region has 15 residues. V was trimmed by 1 base and J by 4 bases, leaving 15 bases between them. The CDR3 DNA follows: TGTGCCAGCAGCTTGTGGGGGGCTCGGGGATACGAGCAGTACTTC. Translated, it gives CASSLWGARGYEQYF.

As regards this clone: Other DNA sequences in the same sample also yield this CDR3. The genes are TRBV6-5 and TRBJ2-3; D uncertain. The CDR3 covers 11 residues. V gave up 5 bases and J gave up 4 bases, with 4 bases separating them. Germline CDR1 and CDR2: MNHEY and SVGAGI. The CDR3 loop reads CASSGADTQYF. The CDR3 bases are TGTGCCAGCAGTGGGGCAGATACGCAGTATTTT.

This clone was recorded only once. The chain links TRBV25-1 to TRBJ2-3, with a tentative D call TRBD2 (6 bases). With 1 base removed from V and 0 bases from J, the gap between germline ends came to 11 bases. Germline-derived CDR1 and CDR2 are MGHDK and SYGVNS. The CDR3 has 16 residues. This CDR3 reads CASSEFRSGSTDTQYF. DNA for the CDR3: TGTGCCAGCAGTGAATTTCGGAGCGGGAGCACAGATACGCAGTATTTT.

The V call is TRBV7-9, the J call TRBJ2-2; perhaps TRBD2 as D (5 bases). CDR1 and CDR2 (germline): SEHNR, FQNEAQ (reference sequence). The germline V and J ends were trimmed by 11 bases and 4 bases, with 11 bases remaining between them. This CDR3 has 12 residues. CDR3 protein: CAPTGFTGELFF. In DNA form, the CDR3 reads TGTGCCCCCACGGGGTTCACCGGGGAGCTGTTTTTT.

This clone was found once. The genes are TRBV7-9 and TRBJ1-1; D gene ambiguous. The germline V gene has CDR1 SEHNR and CDR2 FQNEAQ (reference sequence). The V and J ends lost 2 bases and 3 bases respectively, with 13 bases between them. The CDR3 runs to 15 residues. The CDR3 DNA reads TGTGCCAGCAGCTTACATTCGCAGACGGACACTGAAGCTTTCTTT. This gives the protein CASSLHSQTDTEAFF.

The chain uses TRBV5-1 and TRBJ1-2; 7 bases align to TRBD1. Germline lookup yields CDR1 SGHRS and CDR2 YFSETQ. The CDR3 loop spans 14 amino acids. Trimming at V came to 4 bases and at J to 5 bases, leaving 8 bases not matched to a gene. The CDR3 region has the DNA TGCGCCAGCAGCCCGACAGGGCCCTCGTATGGCTACACCTTC. As protein: CASSPTGPSYGYTF.

To note about this clone: This sample includes further DNA sequences coding for the same CDR3. The rearrangement uses TRBV19 and TRBJ1-5; 7 nucleotides agree with TRBD1. The junction had 3 bases not matched to a gene; V was cut back by 9 bases and J by 4 bases. Germline CDR1 is LNHDA and CDR2 is SQIVND (reference sequence). CDR3 length equals 12 residues. CDR3 loop: CASSQGNQPQHF. Here the CDR3 DNA reads TGTGCCAGCTCACAGGGGAATCAGCCCCAGCATTTT.

This clone was counted once. The chain couples TRBV6-1 to TRBJ2-7; a possible D gene is TRBD2 (5 bases). CDR1 is MNHNS and CDR2 is SASEGT in the germline V gene. V was clipped by 10 bases and J by 2 bases, with 18 bases between them. The CDR3 is 14 amino acids. CDR3 loop: CAITREFGPYEQYF. CDR3 nucleotide sequence: TGTGCCATCACCCGGGAATTCGGGCCCTACGAGCAGTACTTC.